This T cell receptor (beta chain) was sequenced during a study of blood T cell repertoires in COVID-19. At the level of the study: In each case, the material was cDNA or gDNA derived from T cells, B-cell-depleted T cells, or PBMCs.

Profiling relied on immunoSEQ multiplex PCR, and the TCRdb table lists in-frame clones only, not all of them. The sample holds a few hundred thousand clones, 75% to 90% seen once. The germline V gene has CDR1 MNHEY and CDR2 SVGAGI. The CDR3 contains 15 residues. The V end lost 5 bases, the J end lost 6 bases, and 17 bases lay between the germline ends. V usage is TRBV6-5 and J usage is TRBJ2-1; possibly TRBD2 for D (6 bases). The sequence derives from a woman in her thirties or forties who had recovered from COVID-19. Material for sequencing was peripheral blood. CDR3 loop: CASSPRLERANEQFF. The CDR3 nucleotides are TGTGCCAGCAGTCCTCGACTAGAACGGGCCAATGAGCAGTTCTTC.